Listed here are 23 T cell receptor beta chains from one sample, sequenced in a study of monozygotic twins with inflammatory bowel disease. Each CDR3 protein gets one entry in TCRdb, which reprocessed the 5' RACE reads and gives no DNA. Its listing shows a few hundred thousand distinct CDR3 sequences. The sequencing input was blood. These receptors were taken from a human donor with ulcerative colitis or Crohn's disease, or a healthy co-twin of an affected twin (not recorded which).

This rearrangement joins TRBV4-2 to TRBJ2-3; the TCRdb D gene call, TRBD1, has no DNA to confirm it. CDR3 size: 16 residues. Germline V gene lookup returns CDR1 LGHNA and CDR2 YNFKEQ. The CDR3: CASSQAETGDVDTQYF.

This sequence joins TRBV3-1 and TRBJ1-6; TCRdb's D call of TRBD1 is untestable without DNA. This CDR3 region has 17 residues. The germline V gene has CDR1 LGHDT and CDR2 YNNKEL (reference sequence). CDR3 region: CASSQGGQGAIGSPLHF.

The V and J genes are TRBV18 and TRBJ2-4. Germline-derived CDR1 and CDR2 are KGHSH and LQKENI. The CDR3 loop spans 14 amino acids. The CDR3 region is CASSPSRWGDIQYF.

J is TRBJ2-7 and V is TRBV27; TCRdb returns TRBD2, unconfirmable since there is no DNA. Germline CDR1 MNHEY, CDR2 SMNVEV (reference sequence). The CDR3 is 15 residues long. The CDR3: CASSPSSQSSYEQYF.

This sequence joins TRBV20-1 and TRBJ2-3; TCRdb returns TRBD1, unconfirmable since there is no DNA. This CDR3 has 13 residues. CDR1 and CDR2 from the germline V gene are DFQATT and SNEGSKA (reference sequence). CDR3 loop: CSEQGQGTDTQYF.

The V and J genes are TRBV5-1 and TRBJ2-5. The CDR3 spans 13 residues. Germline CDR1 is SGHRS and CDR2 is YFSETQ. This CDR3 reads CASRAGNQETQYF. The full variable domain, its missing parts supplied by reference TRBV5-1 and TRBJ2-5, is KAGVTQTPRYLIKTRGQQVTLSCSPISGHRSVSWYQQTPGQGLQFLFEYFSETQRNKGNFPGRFSGRQFSNSRSEMNVSTLELGDSALYLCASRAGNQETQYFGPGTRLLVL.

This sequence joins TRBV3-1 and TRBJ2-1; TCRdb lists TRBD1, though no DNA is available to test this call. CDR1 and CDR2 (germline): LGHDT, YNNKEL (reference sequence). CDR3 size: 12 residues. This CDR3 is CASSQAGHLEFF.

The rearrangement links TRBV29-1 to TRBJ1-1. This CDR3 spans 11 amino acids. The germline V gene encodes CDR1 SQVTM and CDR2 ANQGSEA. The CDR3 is CSVEAVTEAFF.

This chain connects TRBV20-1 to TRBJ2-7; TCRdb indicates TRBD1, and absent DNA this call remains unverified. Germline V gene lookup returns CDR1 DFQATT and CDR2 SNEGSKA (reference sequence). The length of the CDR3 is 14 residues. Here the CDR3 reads CSAREGTALYEQYF.

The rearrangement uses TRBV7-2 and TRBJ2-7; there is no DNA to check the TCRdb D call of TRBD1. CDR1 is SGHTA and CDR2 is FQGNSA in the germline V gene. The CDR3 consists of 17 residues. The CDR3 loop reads CASSLVGDGDKFYEQYF.

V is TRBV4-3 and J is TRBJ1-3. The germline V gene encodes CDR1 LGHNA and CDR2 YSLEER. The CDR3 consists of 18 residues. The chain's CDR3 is CASSRSTAGALSGNTIYF.

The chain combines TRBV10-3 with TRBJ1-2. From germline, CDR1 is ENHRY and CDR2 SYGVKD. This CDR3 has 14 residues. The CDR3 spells CAISEEFGNYGYTF.

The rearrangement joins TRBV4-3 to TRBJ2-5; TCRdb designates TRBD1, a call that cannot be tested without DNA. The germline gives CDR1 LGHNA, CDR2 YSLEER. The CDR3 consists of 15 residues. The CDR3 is CASSQAGQGVETQYF.

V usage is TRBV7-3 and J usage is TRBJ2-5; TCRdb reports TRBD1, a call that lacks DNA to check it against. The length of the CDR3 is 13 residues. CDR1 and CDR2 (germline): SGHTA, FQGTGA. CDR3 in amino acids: CASSWAAEETQYF.

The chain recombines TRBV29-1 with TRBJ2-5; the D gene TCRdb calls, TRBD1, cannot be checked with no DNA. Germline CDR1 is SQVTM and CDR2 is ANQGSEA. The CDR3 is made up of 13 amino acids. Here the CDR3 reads CSVRRDPQETQYF.

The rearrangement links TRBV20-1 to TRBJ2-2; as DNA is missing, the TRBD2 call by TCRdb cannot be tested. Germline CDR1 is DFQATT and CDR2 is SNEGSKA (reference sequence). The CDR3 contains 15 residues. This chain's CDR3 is CSAPRGGSLTGELFF.

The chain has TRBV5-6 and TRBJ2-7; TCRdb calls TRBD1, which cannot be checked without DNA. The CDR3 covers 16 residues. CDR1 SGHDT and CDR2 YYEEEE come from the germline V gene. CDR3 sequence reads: CASSRFFRDDPGEQYF.

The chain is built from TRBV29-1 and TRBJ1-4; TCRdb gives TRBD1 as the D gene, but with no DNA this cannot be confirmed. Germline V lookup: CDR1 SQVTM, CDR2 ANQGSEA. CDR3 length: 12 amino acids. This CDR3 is CSGAGQNEKLFF.

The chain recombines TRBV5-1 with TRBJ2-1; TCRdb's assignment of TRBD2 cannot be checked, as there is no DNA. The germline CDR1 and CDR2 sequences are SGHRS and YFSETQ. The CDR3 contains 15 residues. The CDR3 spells CASSLLGESYNEQFF.

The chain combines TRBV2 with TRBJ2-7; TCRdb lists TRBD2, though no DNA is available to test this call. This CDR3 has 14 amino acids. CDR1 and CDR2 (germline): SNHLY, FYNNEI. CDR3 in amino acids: CASSATSGSYEQYF.

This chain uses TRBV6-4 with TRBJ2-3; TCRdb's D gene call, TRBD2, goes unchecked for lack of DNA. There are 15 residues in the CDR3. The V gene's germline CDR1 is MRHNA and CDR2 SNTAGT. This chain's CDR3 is CASSAGTSDTDTQYF.

The chain's CDR3 is CSARVVRNEQFF. The chain uses TRBV20-1 and TRBJ2-1. This CDR3 is 12 amino acids long. Looked up from germline, CDR1 is DFQATT and CDR2 is SNEGSKA (reference sequence).

This chain's CDR3 is CATSDTRQGVTEAFF. The chain uses TRBV24-1 and TRBJ1-1; with no DNA, the TCRdb D assignment of TRBD1 cannot be verified. The CDR3 extends over 15 amino acids. The germline gives CDR1 KGHDR, CDR2 SFDVKD.